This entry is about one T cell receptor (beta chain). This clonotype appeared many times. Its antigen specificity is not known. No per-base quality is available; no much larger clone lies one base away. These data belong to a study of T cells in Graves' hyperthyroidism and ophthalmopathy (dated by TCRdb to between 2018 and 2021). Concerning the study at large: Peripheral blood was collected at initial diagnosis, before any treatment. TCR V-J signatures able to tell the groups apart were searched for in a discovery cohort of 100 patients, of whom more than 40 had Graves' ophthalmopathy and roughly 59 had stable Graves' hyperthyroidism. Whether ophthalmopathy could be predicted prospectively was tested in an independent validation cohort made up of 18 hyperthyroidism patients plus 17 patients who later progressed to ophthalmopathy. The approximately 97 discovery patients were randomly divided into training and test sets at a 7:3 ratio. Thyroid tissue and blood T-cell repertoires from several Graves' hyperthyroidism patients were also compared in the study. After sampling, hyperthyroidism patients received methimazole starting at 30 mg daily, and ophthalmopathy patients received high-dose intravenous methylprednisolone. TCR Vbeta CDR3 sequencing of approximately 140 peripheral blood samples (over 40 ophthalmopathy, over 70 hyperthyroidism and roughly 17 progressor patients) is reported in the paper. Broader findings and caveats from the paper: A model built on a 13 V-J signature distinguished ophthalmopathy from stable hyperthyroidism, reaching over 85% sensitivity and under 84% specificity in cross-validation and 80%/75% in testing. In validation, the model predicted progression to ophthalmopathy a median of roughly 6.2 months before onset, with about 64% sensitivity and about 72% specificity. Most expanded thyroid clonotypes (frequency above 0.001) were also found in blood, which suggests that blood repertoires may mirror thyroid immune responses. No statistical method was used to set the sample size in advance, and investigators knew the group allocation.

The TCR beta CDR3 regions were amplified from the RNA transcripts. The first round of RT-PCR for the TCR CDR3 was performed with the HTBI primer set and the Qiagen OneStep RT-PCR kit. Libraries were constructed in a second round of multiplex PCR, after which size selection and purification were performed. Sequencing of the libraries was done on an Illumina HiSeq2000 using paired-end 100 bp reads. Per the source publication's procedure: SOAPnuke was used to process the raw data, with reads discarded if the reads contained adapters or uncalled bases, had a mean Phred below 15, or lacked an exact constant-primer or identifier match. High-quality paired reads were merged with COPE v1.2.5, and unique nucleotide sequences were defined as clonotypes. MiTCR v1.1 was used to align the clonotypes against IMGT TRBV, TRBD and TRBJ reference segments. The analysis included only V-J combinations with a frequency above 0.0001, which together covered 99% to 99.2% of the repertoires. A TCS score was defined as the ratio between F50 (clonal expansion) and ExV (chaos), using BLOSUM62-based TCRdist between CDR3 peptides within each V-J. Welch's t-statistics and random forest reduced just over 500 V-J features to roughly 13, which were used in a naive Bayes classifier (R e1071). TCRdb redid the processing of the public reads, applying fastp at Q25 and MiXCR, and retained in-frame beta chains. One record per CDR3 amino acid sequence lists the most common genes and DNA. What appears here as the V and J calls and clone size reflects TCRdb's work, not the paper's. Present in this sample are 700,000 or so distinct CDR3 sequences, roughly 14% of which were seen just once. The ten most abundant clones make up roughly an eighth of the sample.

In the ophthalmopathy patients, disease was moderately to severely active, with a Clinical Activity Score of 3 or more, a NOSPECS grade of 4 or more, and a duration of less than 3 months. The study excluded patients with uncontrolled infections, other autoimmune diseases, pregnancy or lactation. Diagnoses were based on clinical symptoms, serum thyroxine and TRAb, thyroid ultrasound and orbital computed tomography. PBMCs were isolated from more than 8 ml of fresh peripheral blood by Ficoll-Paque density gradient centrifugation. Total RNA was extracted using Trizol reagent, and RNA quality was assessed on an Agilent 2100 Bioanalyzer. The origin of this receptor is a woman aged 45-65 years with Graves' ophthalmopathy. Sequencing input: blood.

The CDR3 amino acid sequence is: CATSRAGRAGYEQYF. The nucleotide sequence is given as TGTGCCACCTCAAGAGCGGGCAGGGCGGGTTACGAGCAGTACTTC. The chain links TRBV15 with TRBJ2-7; possibly the D gene is TRBD2, per 6 matching bases. The CDR3 goes from the cysteine to the phenylalanine over 15 residues. Only CDR3 DNA is held: 45 bases, read in frame from base 1. The germline V gene (reference sequence) supplies CDR1 LNHNV and CDR2 YYDKDF. V was cut back by 8 bases and J by 4 bases, leaving a gap of 21 bases between them.